The rows below give T cell receptor beta chains drawn from one sample of a study of blood T cell repertoires in COVID-19. The data were produced by immunoSEQ multiplex PCR, yet TCRdb's version contains in-frame clones alone and is incomplete. The repertoire consists of tens of thousands of clones, with roughly 83% occurring once and the leading ten covering roughly 18%. Sequenced: peripheral blood. These receptors all come from a woman aged 80 or over with acute or convalescent COVID-19. The CDR3 runs from the conserved cysteine through the conserved F or W. The D gene is left open where the match is weak. Part of the rows lack a size; the others show once, few, many or a class for expanded clones.

-	few	TRBV9	TRBJ1-5	TGTGCCAGCAGCGTAGGACTGGGAGACAATCAGCCCCAGCATTTT	CASSVGLGDNQPQHF
TRBD1	-	TRBV6-5	TRBJ2-7	TGTGCCAGCAGTTACTCAGGGACAGGGACGCGCGAGCAGTACTTC	CASSYSGTGTREQYF
-	-	TRBV29-1	TRBJ2-3	TGCAGCGTCAAAGAGGCGGGGAGCACAGATACGCAGTATTTT	CSVKEAGSTDTQYF
TRBD2	-	TRBV7-9	TRBJ2-5	TGTGCCAGCAGCCCCTCGGGGGGAGAGACCCAGTACTTC	CASSPSGGETQYF
TRBD2	-	TRBV2	TRBJ2-7	TGTGCCAGCAGTGGGACTAGCGGGAGGCTAACATACGAGCAGTACTTC	CASSGTSGRLTYEQYF
-	few	TRBV5-6	TRBJ2-2	TGTGCCAGCAGCTTCCGAAAATCTGGAGACACCGGGGAGCTGTTTTTT	CASSFRKSGDTGELFF
-	-	TRBV19	TRBJ1-1	TGTGCCAGTAGTATATCGGGTGCTGAAGCTTTCTTT	CASSISGAEAFF
-	-	TRBV30	TRBJ1-1	TGTGCCTGGACCTTTACAGGGCGAAACACTGAAGCTTTCTTT	CAWTFTGRNTEAFF
TRBD2	-	TRBV7-2	TRBJ2-1	TGTGCCAGCAGCCCCGGCGGGAGTTCCTACAATGAGCAGTTCTTC	CASSPGGSSYNEQFF
-	-	TRBV19	TRBJ2-2	TGTGCCAGTAGGAGCAACACCGGGGAGCTGTTTTTT	CASRSNTGELFF
-	-	TRBV24-1	TRBJ2-7	TGTGCCACCAGTGCAGGGTACGAGCAGTACTTC	CATSAGYEQYF
TRBD1	once	TRBV29-1	TRBJ2-2	TGCAGCGTTGCCGGGACAGGGACCTTCACCGGGGAGCTGTTTTTT	CSVAGTGTFTGELFF
TRBD2	-	TRBV5-4	TRBJ2-2	TGTGCCAGCAGCTCGGCTAGCGGGAGCGGCACCGGGGAGCTGTTTTTT	CASSSASGSGTGELFF
-	-	TRBV6-5	TRBJ1-1	TGTGCCAGCAGTCTGACAGACACTGAAGCTTTCTTT	CASSLTDTEAFF
TRBD2	-	TRBV6-5	TRBJ2-4	TGTGCCAGCAGTTACTCGACTAGCGGGAGGAGCATTCAGTACTTC	CASSYSTSGRSIQYF
TRBD2	-	TRBV2	TRBJ2-5	TGTGCCAGCAGCCATACGACTTCGCGGGAGGGCCTAGAGACCCAGTACTTC	CASSHTTSREGLETQYF
-	-	TRBV2	TRBJ1-2	TGTGCCGGGGCCGAAGTCTATGGCTACACCTTC	CAGAEVYGYTF
-	-	TRBV18	TRBJ1-1	TGTGCCAGCTCACCAGGTAGTGGGCAGACTGAAGCTTTCTTT	CASSPGSGQTEAFF
TRBD1	-	TRBV6-5	TRBJ1-3	TGTGCCAGCTCCGGGACAGGGGGAAGTTCGGACACCATATATTTT	CASSGTGGSSDTIYF
TRBD1	-	TRBV2	TRBJ2-7	TGTGCCAGCACCGACCGGCGGGACAGGGTAAACGAGCAGTACTTC	CASTDRRDRVNEQYF
-	few	TRBV7-9	TRBJ2-5	TGTGCCAGCAGTCGCGTACGAAAGGAGACCCAGTACTTC	CASSRVRKETQYF
-	-	TRBV12-3/TRBV12-4	TRBJ1-1	TGTGCCAGCAGCCTCTGGAGGGCCGAAGCTTTCTTT	CASSLWRAEAFF
-	-	TRBV28	TRBJ1-1	TGTGCCAGCAGAATTGGGCCCAACACTGAAGCTTTCTTT	CASRIGPNTEAFF
-	once	TRBV5-4	TRBJ2-1	TGTGCCAGCAGCTTGGAAGTGGGGGCGCGGGAGCAGTTCTTC	CASSLEVGAREQFF
TRBD1	-	TRBV7-9	TRBJ1-1	TGTGCCAGCAGGGCCGGGACAGGGGGGATGAACACTGAAGCTTTCTTT	CASRAGTGGMNTEAFF
-	-	TRBV28	TRBJ1-2	TGTGCCAGCAGTTTAACGGGAGTCTCTGGCTACACCTTC	CASSLTGVSGYTF
TRBD1	once	TRBV5-1	TRBJ1-1	TGCGCCAGCAGCTTGGGGGGGACAGACACTGAAGCTTTCTTT	CASSLGGTDTEAFF
-	-	TRBV27	TRBJ1-5	TGTGCCAGCAGATCCGACAGTTATCAGCCCCAGCATTTT	CASRSDSYQPQHF
-	-	TRBV2	TRBJ2-7	TGTGCCAGCAGGGTCCGACAGGGACTGGGCTACGAGCAGTACTTC	CASRVRQGLGYEQYF
TRBD2	-	TRBV4-1	TRBJ2-3	TGCGCCAGCAGCGCGACTAGCGGGAGAGCAGATACGCAGTATTTT	CASSATSGRADTQYF
-	-	TRBV5-6	TRBJ1-2	TGTGCCAGCAGCTTCCAGATGGGCTACACCTTC	CASSFQMGYTF
TRBD2	-	TRBV24-1	TRBJ2-5	TGTGCCACCAGTGATCCCCTCGGGGGGGAGACCCAGTACTTC	CATSDPLGGETQYF
-	-	TRBV6-1	TRBJ1-2	TGTGCCAGCAGTGACAGGGGAGCTGGCTACACCTTC	CASSDRGAGYTF
TRBD1	-	TRBV30	TRBJ2-3	TGTGCCTGGAGTCCAGGGACAGGGGGTACGACAGATACGCAGTATTTT	CAWSPGTGGTTDTQYF
-	-	TRBV5-6	TRBJ2-5	TGTGCCAGCAGCTTTCGGGGAAGGGAGACCCAGTACTTC	CASSFRGRETQYF
TRBD1	-	TRBV5-6	TRBJ1-2	TGTGCCAGCAGCGCCTCCACCGGGACAGGGCTTGGCTACACCTTC	CASSASTGTGLGYTF
-	-	TRBV7-8	TRBJ2-7	TGTGCCAGCAGCTTCCCGGGCGGGCGCTACGAGCAGTACTTC	CASSFPGGRYEQYF
-	-	TRBV12-3/TRBV12-4	TRBJ1-3	TGTGCCAGCACCCCCTTAGACACCATATATTTT	CASTPLDTIYF
-	-	TRBV24-1	TRBJ2-1	TGTGCCACCAGTGACCCCGCTAGGGAGACCTACAATGAGCAGTTCTTC	CATSDPARETYNEQFF
-	-	TRBV6-2/TRBV6-3	TRBJ2-3	TGTGCCAGCAGTTACTCGCGTGATACGCAGTATTTT	CASSYSRDTQYF
-	-	TRBV19	TRBJ1-6	TGTGCCAGTAGTATTCCTCCAGGGGCTAATTCACCCCTCCACTTT	CASSIPPGANSPLHF
-	-	TRBV6-1	TRBJ1-1	TGTGCCAGCAGTGATCAGGCAGGGGACACTGAAGCTTTCTTT	CASSDQAGDTEAFF
-	-	TRBV7-8	TRBJ2-6	TGTGCCAGCAGCTCTCCGAGGTCTTCTGGGGCCAACGTCCTGACTTTC	CASSSPRSSGANVLTF
-	-	TRBV9	TRBJ1-1	TGTGCCAGCAGCTCCTTGGGACTGTCAACTGAAGCTTTCTTT	CASSSLGLSTEAFF
-	-	TRBV7-8	TRBJ2-7	TGTGCCAGCAGCCCCGACGGGGCCTACGAGCAGTACTTC	CASSPDGAYEQYF
-	few	TRBV29-1	TRBJ1-2	TGCAGCGTTGGGGAGGGCGGCTACACCTTC	CSVGEGGYTF
TRBD2	-	TRBV2	TRBJ2-5	TGTGCCGTCTGGGGAGGGGAGACAGAGACCCAGTACTTC	CAVWGGETETQYF
-	-	TRBV6-2/TRBV6-3	TRBJ1-5	TGTGCCAGCAGCCTTGACAGGCCGGATCAGCCCCAGCATTTT	CASSLDRPDQPQHF
-	-	TRBV18	TRBJ1-1	TGTGCCAGCTCACCACTATCTGCGGGGGTTGAAGCTTTCTTT	CASSPLSAGVEAFF
TRBD1	-	TRBV18	TRBJ2-3	TGTGCCAGCTCACTCCCCGGGACAGGGACGGATACGCAGTATTTT	CASSLPGTGTDTQYF
-	-	TRBV6-5	TRBJ2-7	TGTGCCAGCGGCGAGGGGCGGGACTACGAGCAGTACTTC	CASGEGRDYEQYF
-	-	TRBV27	TRBJ1-5	TGTGCCAGCAGCCGAGGGGGGGGGCCGGCGGAACAGCCCCAGCATTTT	CASSRGGGPAEQPQHF
TRBD1	-	TRBV30	TRBJ1-5	TGTGCCTGGAGTGTACCAGGGACAGGGACGCGGCAGCCCCAGCATTTT	CAWSVPGTGTRQPQHF
TRBD1	-	TRBV19	TRBJ1-5	TGTGCCAGTATAGCACAAATCGGGGGACAGGGGGCGCTGAGAGGGAATCAGCCCCAGCATTTT	CASIAQIGGQGALRGNQPQHF
TRBD1	-	TRBV2	TRBJ1-1	TGTGCCAGCAGCGATGACAGGGGCGCTGAAGCTTTCTTT	CASSDDRGAEAFF